Shown below are 17 T cell receptor beta chains from a single sample sequenced in a study. Adaptor-ligated barcode primers were used to amplify TRBV12-4/TRBJ1-2 clonotypes. TCRdb processed the multiplex PCR reads anew with MiXCR; each CDR3 protein has one entry. The profile covers fewer than 1,500 distinct CDR3 sequences, with about 20% appearing a single time and roughly 6.3% taken by the ten largest. Treg sorting used a CD4+CD25+CD127-/low gate. The sample taken for sequencing was Tregs sorted from blood. The receptors shown here come from a female donor with breast cancer.

This clonotype ranks as large (0.1 to 1%). The chain has TRBV12-3 or TRBV12-4 and TRBJ1-2; D gene unclear. This CDR3 spans 14 amino acids. V lost 7 bases to trimming and J lost 2 bases, with 14 bases between them. The CDR3 DNA is TGTGCCAGCACCCCGGGTGCGGGAAACTATGGCTACACCTTC. Its translation: CASTPGAGNYGYTF.

By share of the sample, this clonotype is large (0.1 to 1%). The chain recombines TRBV12-3 or TRBV12-4 with TRBJ1-2; D is perhaps TRBD1 (5 bases). Trimming cost V 6 bases and J 8 bases, with 16 bases left between them. The CDR3 covers 13 residues. The CDR3 sequence: CASRSRQLWGYTF. The CDR3 DNA follows: TGTGCCAGCAGATCACGACAGCTATGGGGCTACACCTTC.

The rearrangement joins TRBV12-3 or TRBV12-4 to TRBJ1-2; D is unresolved. With 0 bases removed from V and 1 base from J, the gap between germline ends came to 18 bases. This CDR3 comprises 18 residues. Written as DNA, the CDR3 is TGTGCCAGCAGTTTAGCCGATCCTCCAACCTCTATTAACTATGGCTACACCTTC. It is translated as CASSLADPPTSINYGYTF.

This clonotype is categorized as medium-sized. The V call is TRBV12-3 or TRBV12-4, the J call TRBJ1-2, with D unclear. The CDR3 is 13 amino acids. Between the trimmed V and J ends, which lost 1 base and 5 bases, there was a span of 8 bases. CDR3 in amino acids: CASSLEAGYGYTF. In DNA form, the CDR3 reads TGTGCCAGCAGTTTAGAGGCCGGGTATGGCTACACCTTC.

Ten or more counts support this clonotype. The chain has TRBV12-3 or TRBV12-4 and TRBJ1-2, with D unresolved. The V end was cut by 5 bases, the J end by 7 bases, with 8 bases between. There are 11 residues in the CDR3. The CDR3 sequence: CASSNFSGYTF. Here the CDR3 DNA reads TGTGCCAGCAGTAACTTTAGTGGCTACACCTTC.

This clonotype rates as medium-sized (0.01 to 0.1%). This chain uses TRBV12-3 or TRBV12-4 with TRBJ1-2, with 7 bases that match TRBD1. The CDR3 consists of 12 residues. Unmatched junction bases numbered 5, after V lost 7 bases and J lost 6 bases. Written as DNA, the CDR3 is TGTGCCAGCACCTCGACAGGGAATGGCTACACCTTC. It codes for CASTSTGNGYTF.

There are a few counts of this clonotype. The chain joins TRBV12-3 or TRBV12-4 to TRBJ1-2; D gene uncertain. The CDR3 contains 13 residues. Trimming removed 7 bases from V and 3 bases from J, with 12 bases in between. CDR3 in amino acids: CASIPASDYGYTF. The CDR3 DNA follows: TGTGCCAGCATCCCGGCTTCCGACTATGGCTACACCTTC.

In this sample, this clonotype is large. The rearrangement joins TRBV12-3 or TRBV12-4 to TRBJ1-2; possibly TRBD1 for D (6 bases). Trimming stripped 3 bases from V and 8 bases from J, with 10 bases between. The CDR3 has 12 amino acids. The CDR3 is CASSFHRDGYTF. Written as DNA, the CDR3 is TGTGCCAGCAGTTTCCACAGGGACGGCTACACCTTC.

By sample share, this clonotype is medium-sized (0.01 to 0.1%). The chain uses TRBV12-3 or TRBV12-4 and TRBJ1-2, with 8 bases identical to TRBD1. This CDR3 contains 15 residues. V lost 6 bases, J lost 0 bases, and 6 bases stayed unmatched. This CDR3 is CASSQPDRANYGYTF. CDR3 sequence (DNA): TGTGCCAGCAGCCAACCGGACAGGGCTAACTATGGCTACACCTTC.

This clonotype is classed as large. The rearrangement links TRBV12-3 or TRBV12-4 to TRBJ1-2; no clear D. Trimming pared 6 bases from V and 5 bases from J, leaving 7 bases between. CDR3 length: 11 amino acids. The DNA of the CDR3 is TGTGCCAGCAGCTTCGGGTATGGCTACACCTTC. Translation gives CASSFGYGYTF.

By its share, this clonotype is medium-sized. This chain connects TRBV12-3 or TRBV12-4 to TRBJ1-2; TRBD1 might be the D (6 bases). Trimming took 5 bases from V and 1 from J, leaving 20 bases between them. This CDR3 has 17 amino acids. The CDR3 DNA reads as TGTGCCAGCAGTACATACAGGGAGGTCGGATTTAACTATGGCTACACCTTC. As protein: CASSTYREVGFNYGYTF.

Within the sample, this clonotype is medium-sized. V gene TRBV12-3 or TRBV12-4 combines with J gene TRBJ1-2; D call uncertain. This CDR3 has 12 residues. V lost 2 bases, J lost 6 bases, and 7 bases lay in between. This chain's CDR3 is CASSLRTDGYTF. As DNA, the CDR3 is TGTGCCAGCAGTTTAAGGACGGATGGCTACACCTTC.

This clonotype is labeled as medium-sized. The rearrangement uses TRBV12-3 or TRBV12-4 and TRBJ1-2; 9 bases match TRBD1. V shed 5 bases, J shed 8 bases, and the junction held 12 bases outside the gene matches. There are 15 residues in the CDR3. The CDR3 DNA reads TGTGCCAGCAGTCTGCCGGGACAGGGAAAAGGAGGCTACACCTTC. Its translation: CASSLPGQGKGGYTF.

This clonotype was counted a few times. This chain links TRBV12-3 or TRBV12-4 with TRBJ1-2, with TRBD1 matching over 9 bases. The V segment lost 5 bases and the J segment 3 bases; nucleotides outside the gene matches: 7. The CDR3 sequence is 15 residues long. The CDR3 here is CASSRRTGVDYGYTF. CDR3 nucleotide sequence: TGTGCCAGCAGTAGACGGACAGGGGTGGACTATGGCTACACCTTC.

In this sample, this clonotype turned up many times. The junction departs from the called germline gene at one end, perhaps through a read error. The V and J genes are TRBV12-3 or TRBV12-4 and TRBJ1-2, with TRBD1 as a possible D gene (6 bases). The CDR3 runs to 11 residues. The chain's CDR3 is CASSLSGATYF. As DNA, the CDR3 is TGTGCCAGCAGTTTGTCAGGGGCGACCTACTTC.

By frequency in the sample, this clonotype is large. The chain carries TRBV12-3 or TRBV12-4 and TRBJ1-2, with D possibly being TRBD1 (5 bases). The CDR3 spans 15 residues. Trimming cost V 5 bases and J 4 bases, with 17 bases left between them. This CDR3 is CASSLSRTLGYGYTF. In DNA form, the CDR3 reads TGTGCCAGCAGTCTATCACGGACACTAGGCTATGGCTACACCTTC.

This clonotype is deemed large. The genes are TRBV12-3 or TRBV12-4 and TRBJ1-2; TRBD1 agrees at 7 bases. CDR3 length: 12 amino acids. V trimming: 4 bases; J trimming: 7 bases; junction bases outside the gene matches: 3. CDR3 in DNA: TGTGCCAGCAGTTCCGGACAGGCTGGCTACACCTTC. It yields the protein CASSSGQAGYTF.